The present entry profiles one T cell receptor beta chain with its context. V shed 9 bases, J shed 5 bases, and the junction held 11 bases outside the gene matches. This CDR3 spans 15 amino acids. The germline gives CDR1 SNHLY, CDR2 FYNNEI. The authors' processing: The assay estimated nucleated cells by amplifying reference gene primers. Generated by immunoSEQ multiplex PCR, the TCRdb table keeps only in-frame clones and is missing some. That table supplies the V and J calls and clone size; D and trimming were determined from the DNA. The sample holds more than 85,000 clones, nearly 90% seen once. The data originate from a study of blood T cell repertoires in COVID-19. As for the study in general: The origin of the acute and convalescent COVID-19 samples was the United States, Italy and Spain. In each case, the material was cDNA or gDNA derived from T cells, B-cell-depleted T cells, or PBMCs.

V usage is TRBV2 and J usage is TRBJ2-7, with 12 nucleotides matching TRBD1. This clonotype was obtained from a human donor in a cohort sampled during active COVID-19. Material for sequencing was peripheral blood. For the CDR3, the DNA is TGTGCCAGAGAAACCGGGACAGGGGGCCTGAACGAGCAGTACTTC. Its protein is CARETGTGGLNEQYF.